This is a list of T cell receptor beta chains from one sample in a study of blood T cells in healthy people across ages. TCRdb processed the 5' RACE reads anew with MiXCR; each CDR3 protein has one entry. Of around 800,000 distinct CDR3 sequences listed, less than 70% are singletons. Material: blood. The receptors were gathered from a man older than 75 in good health. CDR3s include the opening cysteine and the closing phenylalanine or tryptophan. D genes are given only for firm matches. Expanded clones are given a class, and other clones once, few, many or no size at all.

v_gene,abundance,d_gene,j_gene,CDR3nt,CDR3aa
TRBV19,NA,TRBD2,TRBJ2-3,TGTGCCAGTATCGAGGCTAGCGGTCTGGGAAGGAGGTACGCGTATTTT,CASIEASGLGRRYAYF
TRBV7-9,once,NA,TRBJ1-4,TGTGCCAGCAGCTTAGCAGAGTTTGAAAAACTGTTTTTT,CASSLAEFEKLFF
TRBV7-2,NA,NA,TRBJ1-6,TGTGCCAGCACAGGACAGCCCGGGTCACCCCTCCACTTT,CASTGQPGSPLHF
TRBV7-9,NA,TRBD1,TRBJ2-1,TGTGCCAGCAGCTTAACAGGGGGATTCGATGAGCAGTTCTTC,CASSLTGGFDEQFF
TRBV7-3,NA,NA,TRBJ2-2,TGTGCCAGCAGCTTAAGAGCGGGTGCGAACACCGGGGAGCTGTTTTTT,CASSLRAGANTGELFF
TRBV20-1,NA,TRBD1,TRBJ1-4,TGCAGTGCTAGAGCCGGGACAGGGCACGAAAAACTGTTTTTT,CSARAGTGHEKLFF
TRBV6-6,NA,NA,TRBJ1-2,TGTGCCAGCAGCGACGTTGGGGTAGCTAACTATGGCTACACCTTC,CASSDVGVANYGYTF
TRBV7-9,NA,NA,TRBJ2-1,TGTGCCAGCAGCTTGGTCCGGGTTCAGGGCGATGAGCAGTTCTTC,CASSLVRVQGDEQFF
TRBV28,NA,TRBD2,TRBJ2-1,TGTGCCAGCAGTTCCTCGTCGGGAGGGTCCTACAATGAGCAGTTCTTC,CASSSSSGGSYNEQFF
TRBV7-9,NA,NA,TRBJ1-4,TGTGCCAGCAGCTTATCTGCACAGATTAGGGAAAAACTGTTTTTT,CASSLSAQIREKLFF
TRBV12-3/TRBV12-4,once,TRBD2,TRBJ2-5,TGTGCCAGCAGTTTCGCGGGAGCCGCCCGCAAAGAGACCCAGTACTTC,CASSFAGAARKETQYF
TRBV7-9,NA,TRBD2,TRBJ2-3,TGTGCCAGCAGCTCGCCCAAGGAGCGGGGGCCAGGGGATACGCAGTATTTT,CASSSPKERGPGDTQYF
TRBV28,NA,NA,TRBJ1-5,TGTGCCAGCAGTTTATATGTAAGGCTTAACAATCAGCCCCAGCATTTT,CASSLYVRLNNQPQHF
TRBV9,NA,TRBD2,TRBJ2-7,TGTGCCAGCAGCGTATCGGCTAGCGGAGGCTACGAGCAGTACTTC,CASSVSASGGYEQYF
TRBV3-1,few,NA,TRBJ2-5,TGTGCCAGCAGTATTGGACCGACGCGGGAAGAGACCCAGTACTTC,CASSIGPTREETQYF
TRBV7-2,NA,NA,TRBJ2-3,TGTTCCAGCAGCTTAGCGTGGGGCACAGATACGCAGTATTTT,CSSSLAWGTDTQYF
TRBV5-1,once,TRBD1,TRBJ2-7,TGCGCCAGCAGCTTGGGGACAGGATACTACGAGCAGCACTTC,CASSLGTGYYEQHF
TRBV20-1,few,NA,TRBJ2-1,TGCAGTGCAACCGCGGGGGAGCAGTTCTTC,CSATAGEQFF
TRBV15,NA,NA,TRBJ2-3,TGTGCCACCAGCAGAGATAACACGGGAGTGCGTGATACGCAGTATTTT,CATSRDNTGVRDTQYF
TRBV12-3/TRBV12-4,NA,NA,TRBJ1-1,TGTGCCAGCAGTTTCCCCGGTATGAACACTGAAGCTTTCTTT,CASSFPGMNTEAFF
TRBV5-1,few,TRBD2,TRBJ2-1,TGCGCCAGCAGCTTCTGGGGACTAGCGGGATTAAATGAGCAGTTCTTC,CASSFWGLAGLNEQFF
TRBV13,once,TRBD2,TRBJ2-1,TGTGCCAGCAGCTTAGGCCATAGCGGGGAGTTAACCTACAATGAGCAGTTCTTC,CASSLGHSGELTYNEQFF
TRBV29-1,NA,NA,TRBJ2-2,TGCAGCGTTGACGTAGGGCGGAGCAACACCGGGGAGCTGTTTTTT,CSVDVGRSNTGELFF
TRBV19,NA,NA,TRBJ2-1,TGTGCCAGTAGTGTCGATGGCACTCCCAATGAGCAGTTCTTC,CASSVDGTPNEQFF
TRBV5-1,NA,TRBD1,TRBJ2-5,TGCGCCAGCAGCGGGGGGACAGGGGGGTATCAAGAGACCCAGTACTTC,CASSGGTGGYQETQYF